This T cell receptor (beta chain) was identified during a study of T cell repertoires in cytomegalovirus infection. Background on the study: Signatures in public TCR beta sequences pointed to both CMV infection and matching HLA type.

The germline gives CDR1 SGHTA, CDR2 FQGNSA. This CDR3 is 14 amino acids long. V lost 1 base, J lost 9 bases, and 10 bases lay in between. Study-wide results and limits: CMV-specific TCR beta clonotypes restricted by HLA-C dominated the ex vivo response.

TCRdb passed the reads through MiXCR, listing each CDR3 protein once. Of 200,000 to 300,000 distinct CDR3 sequences listed, over 9% are singletons. This clonotype has a count of ten or more. As yet, its antigen is unknown. This sequence joins TRBV7-2 and TRBJ1-6, with D uncertain. Sequenced input: PBMCs. The receptor comes from a human donor in good health (CMV status not recorded). Some clones in this sample may be carry-over from other donors' samples. The CDR3 bases are TGTGCCAGCAGCTTAGTGGGTAGTGGTTCACCCCTCCACTTT. Residues: CASSLVGSGSPLHF.